The 2 T cell receptor beta chains reported below all come from one sample, sequenced in a study of T cell repertoires in cytomegalovirus infection. MiXCR, run by TCRdb on the reads, gives a single entry per CDR3 protein. The sample carries 200,000 or so distinct CDR3 sequences, 28% recorded once. The sequenced sample consisted of PBMCs. All receptors come from a human donor in good health (CMV status not recorded). Some clones in this sample may be carry-over from other donors' samples.

The chain couples TRBV7-2 to TRBJ2-2; no firm D call. Trimming removed 3 bases from V and 6 bases from J, with 11 bases in between. CDR1 and CDR2 (germline): SGHTA, FQGNSA. The CDR3 is 14 amino acids. The CDR3 loop reads CASSFIVESGELFF. CDR3 sequence (DNA): TGTGCCAGCAGCTTTATTGTAGAGTCCGGGGAGCTGTTTTTT.

This clonotype was seen a handful of times. This chain connects TRBV7-2 to TRBJ2-1, with unresolved D. V dropped 4 bases and J dropped 8 bases, with 15 bases sitting between them. Looked up from germline, CDR1 is SGHTA and CDR2 is FQGNSA. This CDR3 comprises 14 residues. The CDR3 nucleotides are TGTGCCAGCAGCTCCTCACTTTCGACATATGAGCAGTTCTTC. Its protein product is CASSSSLSTYEQFF.